These T cell receptor beta chains were read from a single sample in a study of blood T cell repertoires in COVID-19. TCRdb's table, derived via immunoSEQ multiplex PCR, lists solely in-frame clones and lacks some. The table lists over 100,000 clones, roughly 80% of them singletons, with roughly 3.3% in the top ten. The specimen was peripheral blood. The receptors stem from a woman of 80 years or more with active or convalescent COVID-19. The CDR3 runs from the conserved cysteine through the conserved F or W. A D gene is named only where the DNA matches it firmly. A row's size may be missing; if present it is once, few, many or a size class.

j_call d_call clone_size v_call cdr3_nt cdr3_aa
TRBJ2-3 . few TRBV18 TGTGCCAGCTCACCGACTCCCTTTCGCGGCACAGATACGCAGTATTTT CASSPTPFRGTDTQYF
TRBJ2-3 . . TRBV27 TGTGCCAGCAGAAAAAGTTCAAGGGAAAGGGGCTCTAGCACAGATACGCAGTATTTT CASRKSSRERGSSTDTQYF
TRBJ1-1 . . TRBV18 TGTGCCAGCTCACCATTTTTTAAAGCCACTGAAGCTTTCTTT CASSPFFKATEAFF
TRBJ2-6 . once TRBV6-1 TGTGCCAGCAGTGAAGTCTTACAGGGCAAGTCGACTCGGACTTTC CASSEVLQGKSTRTF
TRBJ2-7 TRBD1 . TRBV7-2 TGTGCCAGCAGCTCCCGGGACAGGGGCATCTACGAGCAGTACTTC CASSSRDRGIYEQYF
TRBJ2-3 TRBD2 . TRBV6-5 TGTGCCAGCAGAGTATTAGCGGGCCCCCCAACGCAGTATTTT CASRVLAGPPTQYF
TRBJ1-1 . few TRBV6-5 TGTGCCAGCAGTTCCAGGGGCGTGAACACTGAAGCTTTCTTT CASSSRGVNTEAFF
TRBJ1-1 . . TRBV6-4 TGTGCCAGCAGTAAACAGGGGAACACTGAAGCTTTCTTT CASSKQGNTEAFF
TRBJ2-2 . few TRBV7-7 TGTGCTAGCAGCCAGGACAGGAACACCGGGGAGCTGTTTTTT CASSQDRNTGELFF
TRBJ2-3 TRBD1 . TRBV15 TGTGCCACCAGCAGAGATCACAGGGGTTCCGGTAAAGGCACAGATACGCAGTATTTT CATSRDHRGSGKGTDTQYF
TRBJ2-3 TRBD2 . TRBV6-2/TRBV6-3 TGTGCCAGCAGTCTCGAGACTAGCGGGAGTGGCACAGATACGCAGTATTTT CASSLETSGSGTDTQYF
TRBJ2-1 TRBD1 . TRBV9 TGTGCCAGCAGCGTAAAACCGGGACAGGGGATGAGCTCCTACAATGAGCAGTTCTTC CASSVKPGQGMSSYNEQFF
TRBJ1-1 . few TRBV5-1 TGCGCCAGCAGCTGGGGCCACGTGGACAACACTGAAGCTTTCTTT CASSWGHVDNTEAFF
TRBJ1-2 TRBD1 . TRBV28 TGTGCCACGGACTCACCTGCGGGACAGGGGGCTTATGGCTACACCTTC CATDSPAGQGAYGYTF
TRBJ1-6 TRBD1 . TRBV27 TGTGCCAGCAGTGGTAAGGACAGGGACCGACCCAATTCACCCCTCCACTTT CASSGKDRDRPNSPLHF
TRBJ1-1 TRBD1 . TRBV9 TGTGCCAGCAGCGGGACCAGGGGGCGGGGGATGAACACTGAAGCTTTCTTT CASSGTRGRGMNTEAFF
TRBJ1-1 . . TRBV27 TGTGCCAGCAGTCGCGGGGGGCGGGGTGAAGCTTTCTTT CASSRGGRGEAFF
TRBJ1-3 . . TRBV5-1 TGCGCCAGCAGCTTGTGGGAGAGCTCTGGAAACACCATATATTTT CASSLWESSGNTIYF
TRBJ2-5 TRBD2 . TRBV6-5 TGTGCCACCGGACTAGCGGGCCCCCGGGAGACCCAGTACTTC CATGLAGPRETQYF
TRBJ2-1 TRBD1 . TRBV2 TGTGCCAGCAGCGACACAGGGGGTGAGGATGAGCAGTTCTTC CASSDTGGEDEQFF
TRBJ2-3 TRBD2 . TRBV6-2/TRBV6-3 TGTGCCAGCAGTTACTATCCAGCGGGGGGAATAACGAGCGATACGCAGTATTTT CASSYYPAGGITSDTQYF
TRBJ1-1 TRBD1 . TRBV19 TGTGCCAGTAGTAAGGACAGGGGAGGCACTGAAGCTTTCTTT CASSKDRGGTEAFF
TRBJ2-7 TRBD2 . TRBV5-1 TGCGCCAGCAGCTCGCCGGGGGGCTACGAGCAGTACTTC CASSSPGGYEQYF
TRBJ2-1 . once TRBV28 TGTGCCAGCAGTTTAGAGAGGGGGTCCAATGAGCAGTTCTTC CASSLERGSNEQFF
TRBJ1-1 TRBD1 . TRBV27 TGTGCCAGCAGTTCCTCATGGACAGGGGACACTGAAGCTTTCTTT CASSSSWTGDTEAFF
TRBJ2-3 . . TRBV12-3/TRBV12-4 TGTGCCAGCAGTCGGGCCGGGGTATCGCAGTATTTT CASSRAGVSQYF
TRBJ2-7 . once TRBV5-1 TGCGCCAGCAGCTTGGCCGGGGATAGAATGCACGAGCAGTACTTC CASSLAGDRMHEQYF
TRBJ1-4 . . TRBV27 TGTGCCAGCAGTTTAGTGGGGGCCACTAATGAAAAACTGTTTTTT CASSLVGATNEKLFF
TRBJ1-3 . . TRBV5-5 TGTGCCAGCAGCGTCGGAGGGCAGGGAAACACCATATATTTT CASSVGGQGNTIYF
TRBJ2-2 . . TRBV4-3 TGCGCCAGCAGCCAAGATCGAGTTCAGGGGAACACCGGGGAGCTGTTTTTT CASSQDRVQGNTGELFF
TRBJ1-2 . . TRBV30 TGTGCCTGGAGGGCAGGTGGCTATGGCTACACCTTC CAWRAGGYGYTF
TRBJ2-7 TRBD1 . TRBV5-4 TGTGCCAGCAGCCCGAGACCGGGACAGAACTCCTACGAGCAGTACTTC CASSPRPGQNSYEQYF
TRBJ1-1 . . TRBV2 TGTGCCAGCAGCGCCGGACACTCAGGGTACGAAGCTTTCTTT CASSAGHSGYEAFF
TRBJ2-7 . . TRBV5-5 TGTGCCAGCACTCCTGGAGGGCCCTCCTACGAGCAGTACTTC CASTPGGPSYEQYF
TRBJ2-1 . once TRBV27 TGTGCCAGCAGTTCCCTTGGGACACCCCAAACCTACAATGAGCAGTTCTTC CASSSLGTPQTYNEQFF
TRBJ1-2 . . TRBV5-1 TGCGCCAGCAGCTCAGGGGTGGGTTATGGCTACACCTTC CASSSGVGYGYTF
TRBJ2-2 . few TRBV18 TGTGCCAGCTCACCACCTGGCAGGGGCGACACCGGGGAGCTGTTTTTT CASSPPGRGDTGELFF
TRBJ2-5 . . TRBV30 TGTGCCTGGAGTGTAGGACAGAAAGAGACCCAGTACTTC CAWSVGQKETQYF
TRBJ2-3 TRBD2 . TRBV5-1 TGCGCCAGCAGATATAGCCTAGCGGGGGAGCCCTCGGTCGGGACAGATACGCAGTATTTT CASRYSLAGEPSVGTDTQYF
TRBJ1-1 . . TRBV5-1 TGCGCCAGCAGCAGTACAGGGTCTGGGACTGAAGCTTTCTTT CASSSTGSGTEAFF
TRBJ2-3 TRBD2 . TRBV5-4 TGTGCCAGCAGCCCCCTAGCGGGAGGGACCACAGATACGCAGTATTTT CASSPLAGGTTDTQYF
TRBJ1-4 . few TRBV6-1 TGTGCCAGCACTGAAGGACGGGGGAATGAAAAACTGTTTTTT CASTEGRGNEKLFF
TRBJ2-7 . few TRBV5-1 TGCGCCAGCAGCTTTCAGGAACCCTACGAGCAGTACTTC CASSFQEPYEQYF
TRBJ1-2 TRBD1 . TRBV4-2 TGTGCCAGCAGCCCCGGGACAGGGATGGGAGGCTACACCTTC CASSPGTGMGGYTF
TRBJ2-7 TRBD2 . TRBV28 TGTGCCAGCAGCTCTCTAGCGGGAGGTCATTACGAGCAGTACTTC CASSSLAGGHYEQYF